This T cell receptor (beta chain) was documented in a study of T-cell reconstitution after alpha-beta-depleted transplantation in children. It was with unique molecular identifiers that the TCRbeta library was prepared. TCRdb passed the PCR reads through MiXCR, listing each CDR3 protein once. Altogether 500,000 to 600,000 distinct CDR3 sequences are present, roughly 33% being singletons, with the ten largest covering 2% to 2.5%. From germline, CDR1 is SGHTA and CDR2 FQGNSA. The CDR3 covers 12 residues. The germline V and J ends were trimmed by 6 bases and 5 bases, with 10 bases remaining between them.

The receptor was isolated from a human donor who donated a stem cell graft to a child with aplastic anemia. The specimen was PBMCs from the stem cell graft donor, collected from the stem cell graft. This sequence joins TRBV7-2 and TRBJ1-1, with unresolved D. Written as DNA, the CDR3 is TGTGCCAGCAGGGGAAGGGCGACTGAAGCTTTCTTT. It encodes CASRGRATEAFF.